This T cell receptor (beta chain) derives from a study of cytomegalovirus exposure and HLA in healthy donors. The junction had 5 bases not matched to a gene; V was cut back by 5 bases and J by 1 base. CDR1 is SGHRS, CDR2 YFSETQ, per germline. CDR3 length: 16 residues. PCR primers comprised 60 Vbeta and 13 Jbeta primers. TCRdb's table, derived via immunoSEQ multiplex PCR, lists solely in-frame clones and lacks some. The sample lists 150,000 to 200,000 clones, 70% to 75% occurring once. This sequence was found in a young man in good health and CMV-seropositive. The sequenced sample consisted of PBMCs. The V and J genes are TRBV5-1 and TRBJ1-6; TRBD1 matches at 8 bases. Here the CDR3 reads CASSMTGDSYNSPLHF. The CDR3 bases are TGCGCCAGCAGTATGACAGGGGATTCCTATAATTCACCCCTCCACTTT.